This T cell receptor (beta chain) emerged from a study of blood T cells in healthy people across ages. A second PCR, run for roughly 7 to 12 cycles, used a sample-barcoded 5' primer plus a J-beta primer mix. A minimum of 2.5 million CDR3-containing paired-end reads was obtained for each sample. TCRdb reprocessed the 5' RACE reads with MiXCR, giving one entry per CDR3 protein. This sample has hundreds of thousands of distinct CDR3 sequences, with about half found just once. The CDR3 has 14 residues. V gave up 5 bases and J gave up 7 bases, with 18 bases separating them. Germline V gives CDR1 SGHTA, CDR2 FQGNSA.

The sample taken for sequencing was blood. V and J are TRBV7-2 and TRBJ2-7; tentative D call: TRBD1 (6 bases). The receptor's source is a woman aged 55-69 years in good health. The CDR3 nucleotides read TGTGCCAGCAGCCCAGGACAGATCTACAATGAGCAGTACTTC. Its translation: CASSPGQIYNEQYF.